The 7 T cell receptor beta chains given below trace back to one sample, sequenced in a study of OX40 agonist ivuxolimab in advanced cancers. Produced via immunoSEQ multiplex PCR; TCRdb's table is partial and in-frame only. The sample yields tens of thousands of clones, 85% to 90% seen once. Here the sequenced sample was CD4+ or CD8+ T cells sorted from blood, taken in a trial of the OX40 agonist ivuxolimab. All receptors derive from an adult with an advanced solid tumor such as melanoma, head and neck, liver or kidney cancer.

The chain is built from TRBV7-2 and TRBJ2-1; 11 nucleotides line up with TRBD2. J lost 6 bases, V lost 4 bases, and 5 bases had no gene match. CDR1 and CDR2 from the germline V gene are SGHTA and FQGNSA. The CDR3 length is 15 residues. This CDR3 is CASSSIAGGSNEQFF. The CDR3 DNA reads TGTGCCAGCAGCTCTATAGCGGGGGGGAGCAATGAGCAGTTCTTC.

V is TRBV7-9 and J is TRBJ1-3, with D uncertain. The germline V gene encodes CDR1 SEHNR and CDR2 FQNEAQ (reference sequence). V was pared by 5 bases and J by 0 bases, with 8 bases between. The CDR3 is 14 amino acids. The CDR3, as DNA: TGTGCCAGCAGCCCCAGGTTCTCTGGAAACACCATATATTTT. Translation: CASSPRFSGNTIYF.

This clone came up once. The genes are TRBV30 and TRBJ2-2, with D possibly matching TRBD1 (8 bases). The CDR3 length is 19 residues. V was clipped by 8 bases and J by 6 bases, with 34 bases between them. In germline, CDR1 is GTSNPN, CDR2 SVGIG (reference sequence). CDR3 bases: TGTGCCGGTATCCGGGACAGGACGGTCTGGGGGGGAAATGCCGGGGAGCTGTTTTTT. It codes for CAGIRDRTVWGGNAGELFF. The variable domain in full, with the rest retrieved from reference TRBV30 and TRBJ2-2, is SQTIHQWPATLVQPVGSPLSLECTVEGTSNPNLYWYRQAAGRGLQLLFYSVGIGQISSEVPQNLSASRPQDRQFILSSKKLLLSDSGFYLCAGIRDRTVWGGNAGELFFGEGSRLTVL.

V usage is TRBV7-8 and J usage is TRBJ1-4; 7 positions agree with TRBD1. Germline CDR1 reads SGHVS; CDR2 reads FQNEAQ. Germline trimming cut 4 bases from V and 5 bases from J; bases unmatched to any gene: 13. This CDR3 has 17 amino acids. CDR3 sequence reads: CASSYLPAGTANEKLFF. CDR3 bases: TGTGCCAGCAGCTATCTACCGGCCGGGACAGCAAATGAAAAACTGTTTTTT.

The genes are TRBV2 and TRBJ2-5, with D possibly matching TRBD2 (5 bases). V lost 4 bases to trimming and J lost 5 bases, with 5 bases between them. Germline values: CDR1 SNHLY, CDR2 FYNNEI. This CDR3 contains 11 residues. CDR3 in DNA: TGTGCCAGCAGTGTAGCGGAGACCCAGTACTTC. It specifies CASSVAETQYF.

The chain is built from TRBV6-5 and TRBJ1-1, with 8 bases aligning to TRBD1. Trimming removed 9 bases from V and 1 base from J; junction bases left unmatched: 7. This CDR3 comprises 14 residues. From germline, CDR1 is MNHEY and CDR2 SVGAGI. In DNA, the CDR3 is TGTGCCAGTAATGCCGGGACAGGGAACACTGAAGCTTTCTTT. Protein sequence: CASNAGTGNTEAFF.

The rearrangement uses TRBV4-1 and TRBJ1-1, with 8 nucleotides matching TRBD1. This CDR3 comprises 15 residues. From germline, CDR1 is MGHRA and CDR2 YSYEKL. Losses at the gene ends were 1 base for V and 2 bases for J; bases not matched to a gene: 3. CDR3 sequence (DNA): TGCGCCAGCAGCCAAGCTCAGGGGGCTAACACTGAAGCTTTCTTT. Amino acid sequence: CASSQAQGANTEAFF.